The 8 T cell receptor beta chains given below trace back to one sample, sequenced in a study of blood T cell repertoires in COVID-19. Sequencing was performed with immunoSEQ multiplex PCR; in TCRdb, only in-frame clones are kept and a portion is missing. Of 470,000 or so clones in the sample, 70% to 90% are singletons; the top ten hold roughly 3.1%. Specimen: peripheral blood. The origin of the receptors is a human donor in a cohort sampled during active COVID-19.

This CDR3 reads CASTRGGWAGIYNEQFF. DNA of the CDR3: TGTGCCAGCACCAGAGGAGGCTGGGCAGGAATTTACAATGAGCAGTTCTTC. The rearrangement joins TRBV5-6 to TRBJ2-1, with a tentative D call TRBD2 (5 bases). Deletions cut 6 bases from V and 4 bases from J, with 23 bases between. CDR3 length: 17 residues. Germline V lookup: CDR1 SGHDT, CDR2 YYEEEE.

This clone was observed once. The chain employs TRBV6-2 or TRBV6-3 and TRBJ2-1; the match to TRBD2 covers 11 bases. The CDR3 contains 18 residues. Germline CDR1 reads MNHEY; CDR2 reads SVGEGT. V gave up 5 bases and J gave up 8 bases; unmatched junction bases: 17. The CDR3 here is CASSTGLAVKPSHDEQFF. Written as DNA, the CDR3 is TGTGCCAGCAGTACGGGACTAGCGGTCAAGCCGTCCCACGATGAGCAGTTCTTC.

This clone has a single count. The chain carries TRBV28 and TRBJ2-7; D is perhaps TRBD2 (5 bases). The CDR3 extends over 12 amino acids. V lost 2 bases and J lost 6, with 8 bases in between. Germline V CDR1 and CDR2: MDHEN, SYDVKM. CDR3 region: CASSLTGSEQYF. The CDR3 DNA is TGTGCCAGCAGTTTAACGGGGTCCGAGCAGTACTTC.

V is TRBV19 and J is TRBJ1-1; 8 bases line up with TRBD1. The V gene end was trimmed by 3 bases and the J gene end by 4 bases; junction bases not matched to a gene: 10. This CDR3 spans 16 amino acids. Germline V lookup: CDR1 LNHDA, CDR2 SQIVND (reference sequence). The CDR3 coding sequence is TGTGCCAGTAGTATCTCAACCAGGGGGCATTCCACTGAAGCTTTCTTT. Amino acids: CASSISTRGHSTEAFF.

The gene calls are TRBV24-1 and TRBJ2-1, with TRBD1 matching 11 bases. Germline CDR1 KGHDR, CDR2 SFDVKD. The CDR3 is 18 residues long. V was pared by 3 bases and J by 8 bases, with 14 bases of the junction left unmatched. The CDR3 DNA reads as TGTGCCACCAGTGATCTCACGAGGACAGGGGGCGTTAGGGATGAGCAGTTCTTC. Its translation: CATSDLTRTGGVRDEQFF.

The chain has TRBV19 and TRBJ2-2; 8 positions match TRBD2. There are 19 residues in the CDR3. The junction had 15 bases not matched to a gene; V was cut back by 6 bases and J by 0 bases. Per the germline V gene, CDR1 is LNHDA and CDR2 is SQIVND (reference sequence). The CDR3 DNA sequence: TGTGCCAGTAGCCGAATTGGTTTGTATAGCGGGACGAACACCGGGGAGCTGTTTTTT. Residues: CASSRIGLYSGTNTGELFF.

V is TRBV9 and J is TRBJ2-1; 9 bases are a match to TRBD2. Per germline, CDR1 SGDLS and CDR2 YYNGEE. The V segment lost 3 bases and the J segment 5 bases; nucleotides outside the gene matches: 6. The CDR3 is made up of 15 amino acids. In DNA form, the CDR3 reads TGTGCCAGCAGCGAGGGACTAGCAGCACACAATGAGCAGTTCTTC. Its translation is CASSEGLAAHNEQFF. Drawing the rest from reference TRBV9 and TRBJ2-1, the complete variable domain is DSGVTQTPKHLITATGQRVTLRCSPRSGDLSVYWYQQSLDQGLQFLIQYYNGEERAKGNILERFSAQQFPDLHSELNLSSLELGDSALYFCASSEGLAAHNEQFFGPGTRLTVL.

V and J are TRBV24-1 and TRBJ1-2; no definite D call. Trimming removed 0 bases from V and 6 bases from J, with 4 bases in between. The CDR3 covers 12 residues. Germline lookup yields CDR1 KGHDR and CDR2 SFDVKD. Here the CDR3 reads CATSDLLNGYTF. The CDR3 DNA is TGTGCCACCAGTGATTTGCTTAATGGCTACACCTTC.